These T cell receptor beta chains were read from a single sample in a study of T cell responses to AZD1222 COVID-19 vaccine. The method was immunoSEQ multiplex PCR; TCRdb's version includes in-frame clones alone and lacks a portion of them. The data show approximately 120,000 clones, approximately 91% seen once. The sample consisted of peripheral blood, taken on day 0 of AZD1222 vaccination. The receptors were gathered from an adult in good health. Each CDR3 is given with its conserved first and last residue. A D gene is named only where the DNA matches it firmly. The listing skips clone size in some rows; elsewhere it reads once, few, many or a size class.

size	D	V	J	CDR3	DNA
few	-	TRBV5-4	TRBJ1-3	CASSFDPGVSGNTIYF	TGTGCCAGCAGCTTTGATCCTGGGGTCTCTGGAAACACCATATATTTT
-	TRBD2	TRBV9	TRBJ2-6	CASSPDRGAGANVLTF	TGTGCCAGCAGCCCTGACCGGGGGGCTGGGGCCAACGTCCTGACTTTC
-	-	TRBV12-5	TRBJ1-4	CASGLGQTTTNEKLFF	TGTGCTAGTGGTTTGGGGCAGACTACAACTAATGAAAAACTGTTTTTT
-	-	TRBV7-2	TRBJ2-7	CASSLGRVTYEQYF	TGTGCCAGCAGCTTAGGTAGGGTGACCTACGAGCAGTACTTC
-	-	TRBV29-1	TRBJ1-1	CSGRQTNTEAFF	TGCAGCGGCAGGCAGACGAACACTGAAGCTTTCTTT
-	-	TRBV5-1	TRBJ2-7	CASSSDSLYEQYF	TGCGCCAGCAGCTCGGACAGTCTCTACGAGCAGTACTTC
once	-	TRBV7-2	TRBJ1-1	CASSQGSEAFF	TGTGCCAGCAGCCAGGGGTCTGAAGCTTTCTTT
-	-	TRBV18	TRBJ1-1	CASSPTGNTEAFF	TGTGCCAGCTCACCAACAGGGAACACTGAAGCTTTCTTT
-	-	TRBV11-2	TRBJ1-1	CASSLRPEGTEAFF	TGTGCCAGCAGCCTTCGCCCGGAAGGCACTGAAGCTTTCTTT
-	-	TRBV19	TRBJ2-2	CATQGGTGELFF	TGTGCCACCCAGGGGGGCACCGGGGAGCTGTTTTTT
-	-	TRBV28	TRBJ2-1	CASSPGVLHEQFF	TGTGCCAGCAGCCCGGGAGTTTTGCATGAGCAGTTCTTC
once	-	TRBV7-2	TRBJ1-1	CASSLKRNTEAFF	TGTGCCAGCAGCTTAAAAAGGAACACTGAAGCTTTCTTT
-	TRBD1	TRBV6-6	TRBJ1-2	CASSHIAGTVVYGYTF	TGTGCCAGCAGCCACATCGCCGGGACAGTCGTCTATGGCTACACCTTC
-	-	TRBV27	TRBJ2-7	CASSFAGTPRSTYEQYF	TGTGCCAGCAGTTTTGCAGGAACCCCGAGAAGTACCTACGAGCAGTACTTC
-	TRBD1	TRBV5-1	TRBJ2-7	CASSRTGGGFSYQEQYF	TGCGCCAGCAGCAGGACAGGGGGAGGGTTTAGCTACCAAGAGCAGTACTTC
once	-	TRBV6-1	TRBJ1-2	CASSEPDNYGYTF	TGTGCCAGCAGTGAACCTGACAACTATGGCTACACCTTC
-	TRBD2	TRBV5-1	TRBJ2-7	CASSLEAGGSYEQYF	TGCGCCAGCAGCTTGGAGGCGGGGGGATCCTACGAGCAGTACTTC
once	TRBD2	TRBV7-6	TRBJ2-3	CASSLGTSGISTDTQYF	TGTGCCAGCAGCTTAGGGACTAGCGGAATTAGCACAGATACGCAGTATTTT
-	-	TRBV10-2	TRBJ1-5	CASSESPGNSNQPQHF	TGCGCCAGCAGTGAGTCTCCGGGAAATAGCAATCAGCCCCAGCATTTT
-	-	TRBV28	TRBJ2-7	CASSAIGAQSYEQYF	TGTGCCAGCAGTGCAATTGGGGCCCAGTCCTACGAGCAGTACTTC
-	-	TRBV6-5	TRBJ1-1	CASNGHLNTEAFF	TGTGCCAGCAACGGACACCTCAACACTGAAGCTTTCTTT
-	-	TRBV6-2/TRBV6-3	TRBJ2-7	CASSYRRGGEQYF	TGTGCCAGCAGTTACCGGAGGGGGGGCGAGCAGTACTTC
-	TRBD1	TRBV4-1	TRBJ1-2	CASSQPSSGQGISYGYTF	TGCGCCAGCAGCCAACCCTCCTCGGGACAGGGGATTTCCTATGGCTACACCTTC
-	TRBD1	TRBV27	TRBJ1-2	CASSLRQGGNGYTF	TGTGCCAGCAGTCTGAGACAGGGGGGGAATGGCTACACCTTC
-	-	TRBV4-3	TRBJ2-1	CASSQEGWDNEQFF	TGCGCCAGCAGCCAAGAGGGCTGGGACAATGAGCAGTTCTTC
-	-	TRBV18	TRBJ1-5	CASSPPGFSNQPQHF	TGTGCCAGCTCACCACCCGGTTTTAGCAATCAGCCCCAGCATTTT
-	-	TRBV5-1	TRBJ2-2	CASSLGENTGELFF	TGCGCCAGCAGCTTGGGGGAGAACACCGGGGAGCTGTTTTTT
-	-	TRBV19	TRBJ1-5	CASRRGGAQNQPQHF	TGTGCCAGTAGGAGGGGGGGGGCGCAGAATCAGCCCCAGCATTTT
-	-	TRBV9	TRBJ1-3	CASSAPDVFSSGNTIYF	TGTGCCAGCAGCGCCCCTGACGTGTTCAGCTCTGGAAACACCATATATTTT
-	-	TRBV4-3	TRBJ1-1	CASSQAGTSEAFF	TGCGCCAGCAGCCAAGCAGGAACGTCTGAAGCTTTCTTT
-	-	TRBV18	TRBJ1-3	CASSLGNTIYF	TGTGCCAGCTCCCTCGGAAACACCATATATTTT
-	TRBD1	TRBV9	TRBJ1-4	CASSVDRVATNEKLFF	TGTGCCAGCAGCGTTGACAGGGTTGCAACTAATGAAAAACTGTTTTTT
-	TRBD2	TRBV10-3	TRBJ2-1	CATQRGGSYNEQFF	TGTGCCACCCAGCGGGGGGGCTCCTACAATGAGCAGTTCTTC
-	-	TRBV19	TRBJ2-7	CASSIAVRAFYEQYF	TGTGCCAGTAGTATTGCGGTCCGGGCGTTCTACGAGCAGTACTTC
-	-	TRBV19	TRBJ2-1	CASSALAGGQFF	TGTGCCAGTAGTGCCCTAGCCGGGGGGCAGTTCTTC
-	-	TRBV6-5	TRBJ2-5	CASSARGVQETQYF	TGTGCCAGCAGCGCCAGGGGGGTTCAAGAGACCCAGTACTTC
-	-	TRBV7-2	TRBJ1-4	CASSTSRVSNEKLFF	TGTGCCAGCTCGACCTCCAGGGTATCTAATGAAAAACTGTTTTTT
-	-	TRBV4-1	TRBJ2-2	CASSQGGFGTGELFF	TGCGCCAGCAGCCAAGGTGGATTTGGAACCGGGGAGCTGTTTTTT
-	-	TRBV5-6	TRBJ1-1	CASSLSGFMNTEAFF	TGTGCCAGCAGCTTGTCAGGGTTTATGAACACTGAAGCTTTCTTT
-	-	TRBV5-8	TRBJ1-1	CASSPTASTTLNTEAFF	TGTGCCAGCAGCCCGACGGCGTCCACGACCTTGAACACTGAAGCTTTCTTT
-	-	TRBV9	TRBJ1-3	CASSPWTRINSGNTIYF	TGTGCCAGCAGCCCCTGGACACGAATTAACTCTGGAAACACCATATATTTT
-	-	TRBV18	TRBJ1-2	CASSPPSFNYGYTF	TGTGCCAGCTCACCGCCCAGTTTTAACTATGGCTACACCTTC
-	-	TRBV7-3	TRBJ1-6	CASSLSRDHNSPLHF	TGTGCCAGCAGCTTGAGCAGGGACCATAATTCACCCCTCCACTTT
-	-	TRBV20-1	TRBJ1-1	CSASKPLNTEAFF	TGCAGTGCTAGTAAGCCCCTGAACACTGAAGCTTTCTTT
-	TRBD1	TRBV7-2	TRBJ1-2	CASSWGQPYGYTF	TGTGCCAGCAGCTGGGGACAGCCGTATGGCTACACCTTC
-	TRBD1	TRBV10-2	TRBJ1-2	CASGGTEYGYTF	TGCGCCAGCGGCGGGACAGAGTATGGCTACACCTTC